These 14 T cell receptor beta chains share one sample of origin, sequenced in a study of long-term antiretroviral therapy in people with HIV. Survey level was the resolution at which the v3.0 immunoSEQ assay ran. Method: immunoSEQ multiplex PCR; TCRdb's copy keeps in-frame clones and lacks some. The sample gives 26,000 or so clones, 85% to 95% of which show up once; about a tenth is in the top ten. Material: unsorted PBMCs, obtained 6.2 years after starting antiretroviral therapy. These receptors came from a man aged 35-49 years with HIV.

The chain links TRBV5-6 to TRBJ2-7; 10 bases align to TRBD1. The length of the CDR3 is 17 residues. Germline V gives CDR1 SGHDT, CDR2 YYEEEE. The V and J ends lost 1 base and 1 base, in that order; junction bases with no gene match: 8. Here the CDR3 reads CASSLPGQGSKSYEQYF. As DNA, the CDR3 is TGTGCCAGCAGCTTGCCGGGACAGGGGTCTAAATCCTACGAGCAGTACTTC.

The chain couples TRBV4-3 to TRBJ2-1; D unresolved. The CDR3 sequence is 13 residues long. The germline CDR1 and CDR2 sequences are LGHNA and YSLEER. Trimming cost V 0 bases and J 8 bases, with 8 bases left between them. The CDR3 loop is CASSQDGVDEQFF. For the CDR3, the DNA is TGCGCCAGCAGCCAAGATGGGGTCGATGAGCAGTTCTTC.

This chain connects TRBV13 to TRBJ2-7; TRBD2 agrees at 11 bases. From germline, CDR1 is PRHDT and CDR2 FYEKMQ (reference sequence). The ends lost 1 base at V and 3 bases at J; junction bases unmatched: 5. CDR3 length: 16 amino acids. The CDR3 nucleotides are TGTGCCAGCAGCTTAGTCGCTAGCGGGAGGAACTACGAGCAGTACTTC. Its translation is CASSLVASGRNYEQYF.

This chain links TRBV27 with TRBJ1-1; D remains unclear. The CDR3 is 13 residues long. CDR1 is MNHEY, CDR2 SMNVEV, per germline (reference sequence). The V gene lost 5 bases and the J gene lost 0 bases, with 7 bases spanning the gap. CDR3 protein: CASSTNLNTEAFF. For the CDR3, the DNA is TGTGCCAGCAGTACCAACTTGAACACTGAAGCTTTCTTT.

V usage is TRBV7-6 and J usage is TRBJ2-3; maybe TRBD2 (6 bases). The V end was cut by 1 base, the J end by 1 base, with 9 bases between. The CDR3 has 15 residues. Germline assignment: CDR1 SGHVS and CDR2 FNYEAQ. DNA for the CDR3: TGTGCCAGCAGCTTAGGGCGGGGACGCACAGATACGCAGTATTTT. The encoded protein is CASSLGRGRTDTQYF.

The chain recombines TRBV11-2 with TRBJ1-2; D unclear. The V gene's germline CDR1 is SGHAT and CDR2 FQNNGV. V was pared by 0 bases and J by 8 bases, with 13 bases between. The CDR3 length is 14 residues. CDR3 DNA sequence: TGTGCCAGCAGCTTAGAAGCGCTTCATTGGGGCTACACCTTC. Its protein is CASSLEALHWGYTF. Together with reference TRBV11-2 and TRBJ1-2, the CDR3 gives the full variable domain: EAGVAQSPRYKIIEKRQSVAFWCNPISGHATLYWYQQILGQGPKLLIQFQNNGVVDDSQLPKDRFSAERLKGVDSTLKIQPAKLEDSAVYLCASSLEALHWGYTFGSGTRLTVV.

In this sample, this clone turned up once. A read error may produce the germline difference seen at one junction end. This rearrangement joins TRBV29-1 to TRBJ1-4; D might be TRBD1 (5 bases). This CDR3 region has 13 residues. CDR1 SQVTM and CDR2 ANQGSEA come from the germline V gene. CDR3 in amino acids: CSVGAGTIEKLFF. The CDR3 DNA is TGCAGCGTCGGAGCAGGGACTATTGAAAAACTGTTTTTT.

V gene TRBV27 combines with J gene TRBJ2-1; 9 bases fit TRBD2. The CDR3 loop spans 16 amino acids. CDR1 and CDR2 (germline): MNHEY, SMNVEV (reference sequence). J was trimmed by 4 bases and V by 5 bases; bases with no gene match: 9. DNA for the CDR3: TGTGCCAGCAGTCCCCTGACTAGCGGCTCTTACAATGAGCAGTTCTTC. This translates into CASSPLTSGSYNEQFF.

In this sample, this clone turned up once. The chain has TRBV30 and TRBJ2-2; D is ambiguous. The CDR3 is made up of 14 amino acids. V lost 0 bases to trimming and J lost 4 bases, with 9 bases between them. Per the germline V gene, CDR1 is GTSNPN and CDR2 is SVGIG (reference sequence). CDR3 sequence (DNA): TGTGCCTGGAGTGTTACAGCCCCCACCGGGGAGCTGTTTTTT. Translation gives CAWSVTAPTGELFF.

This clone was detected once. The chain uses TRBV7-9 and TRBJ2-7, with D possibly being TRBD1 (6 bases). Germline values: CDR1 SEHNR, CDR2 FQNEAQ (reference sequence). The CDR3 totals 13 residues. The V end was cut by 5 bases, the J end by 3 bases, with 11 bases between. CDR3 in amino acids: CASSRGGSYEQYF. CDR3 sequence (DNA): TGTGCCAGCAGCCGAGGGGGAAGCTACGAGCAGTACTTC.

The CDR3 reads CASSTNPGTEAFF. The CDR3 nucleotides are TGTGCCAGTAGCACTAACCCGGGGACTGAAGCTTTCTTT. V and J are TRBV19 and TRBJ1-1; D gene uncertain. Looked up from germline, CDR1 is LNHDA and CDR2 is SQIVND (reference sequence). V was cut by 6 bases and J by 5 bases, with 13 bases left in between. CDR3 size: 13 residues.

This chain connects TRBV5-6 to TRBJ2-4, with TRBD1 as a possible D gene (5 bases). CDR1 and CDR2 from the germline V gene are SGHDT and YYEEEE. With 1 base removed from V and 9 bases from J, the gap between germline ends came to 14 bases. This CDR3 spans 14 amino acids. The DNA for the CDR3 is TGTGCCAGCAGCTTGTTTTCAGGGATCGGCATTCAGTACTTC. It specifies CASSLFSGIGIQYF.

This clone has just one count. The CDR3, as DNA: TGTGCCAGTATGGGGGGCGAGAACACTGAAGCTTTCTTT. Its translation is CASMGGENTEAFF. The chain combines TRBV19 with TRBJ1-1; D possibly corresponds to TRBD1 (6 bases). From germline, CDR1 is LNHDA and CDR2 SQIVND (reference sequence). The ends were cut back, 7 bases at V and 1 base at J, with 10 bases in the middle. The CDR3 sequence is 13 residues long.

This chain joins TRBV27 and TRBJ2-3, with D unresolved. Germline CDR1 and CDR2: MNHEY and SMNVEV (reference sequence). This CDR3 is built from 16 residues. Trimming removed 4 bases at V and 4 bases at J, with 18 bases between. DNA of the CDR3: TGTGCCAGCAGTTCCCCAAACAAGGTTTCGGCAGATACGCAGTATTTT. The encoded protein is CASSSPNKVSADTQYF.